A single sample gave rise to the 9 T cell receptor beta chains below, sequenced in a study of T cell responses to AZD1222 COVID-19 vaccine. Measured with immunoSEQ multiplex PCR; TCRdb has only the in-frame clones, and not every one. The data hold approximately 160,000 clones, with 94% observed a single time. The sequenced sample was peripheral blood, obtained 28 days after the second AZD1222 dose. Source of these receptors: an adult who received the AZD1222 COVID-19 vaccine.

The V gene is TRBV19, the J gene TRBJ1-1; D uncertain. The CDR3 extends over 16 amino acids. From germline, CDR1 is LNHDA and CDR2 SQIVND (reference sequence). Trimming removed 3 bases from V and 7 bases from J, with 21 bases in between. The CDR3 nucleotides read TGTGCCAGTAGTATGCCCGGGAGGCGCCGCGGGAATGAAGCTTTCTTT. Translated, it gives CASSMPGRRRGNEAFF.

This clone was found once. This rearrangement joins TRBV2 to TRBJ2-7; the D gene is possibly TRBD2 (6 bases). Germline V CDR1 and CDR2: SNHLY, FYNNEI. V was shortened by 8 bases and J by 5 bases, with 16 bases between the two germline ends. The CDR3 loop spans 13 amino acids. The CDR3 protein is CASGSGLGDEQYF. The CDR3 nucleotides are TGTGCCAGCGGAAGCGGGCTGGGGGACGAGCAGTACTTC.

The chain employs TRBV7-3 and TRBJ2-1; TRBD1 agrees at 10 bases. After removal of 5 bases from V and 8 bases from J, the junction contained 6 bases not matched to a gene. Germline values: CDR1 SGHTA, CDR2 FQGTGA. This CDR3 is built from 14 residues. This CDR3 reads CASSRDRGGHEQFF. CDR3 coding DNA: TGTGCCAGCAGCCGGGACAGGGGTGGTCATGAGCAGTTCTTC.

V gene TRBV6-1 combines with J gene TRBJ2-7; D uncertain. Trimming removed 2 bases at V and 4 bases at J, with 15 bases between. Germline CDR1 and CDR2: MNHNS and SASEGT. There are 15 residues in the CDR3. CDR3 DNA sequence: TGTGCCAGCAGTGAATGGGCAGGCGAGCATTACGAGCAGTACTTC. Translation gives CASSEWAGEHYEQYF.

This chain links TRBV30 with TRBJ2-1, with D possibly matching TRBD2 (6 bases). Trimming pared 0 bases from V and 3 bases from J, leaving 12 bases between. Germline assignment: CDR1 GTSNPN and CDR2 SVGIG (reference sequence). The CDR3 sequence is 15 residues long. Here the CDR3 DNA reads TGTGCCTGGAGTGTGGGGGGTTACGACTACAATGAGCAGTTCTTC. Its protein product is CAWSVGGYDYNEQFF.

This chain joins TRBV13 and TRBJ2-3; TRBD2 matches 13 bases. CDR1 PRHDT and CDR2 FYEKMQ come from the germline V gene (reference sequence). Unmatched junction bases numbered 14, after V lost 5 bases and J lost 0 bases. The CDR3 consists of 20 residues. The DNA of the CDR3 is TGTGCCAGCAGCCCTATGGGACTAGCGGGGAGGGTCCCTAGCACAGATACGCAGTATTTT. Translating gives CASSPMGLAGRVPSTDTQYF.

The V and J genes are TRBV7-8 and TRBJ2-2; TRBD2 might be the D (6 bases). Between the trimmed V and J ends, which lost 0 bases and 10 bases, there was a span of 9 bases. The germline gives CDR1 SGHVS, CDR2 FQNEAQ. The CDR3 is made up of 13 amino acids. The CDR3 bases are TGTGCCAGCAGCTTAGCGCGGGAATCGGAGCTGTTTTTT. Encoded protein: CASSLARESELFF.

The chain carries TRBV6-5 and TRBJ2-1; D is unresolved. The CDR3 length is 14 residues. Germline lookup yields CDR1 MNHEY and CDR2 SVGAGI. Trimming took off 8 bases at V and 5 bases at J, with 16 bases between the two ends. This CDR3 reads CASRRRGINNEQFF. CDR3 sequence (DNA): TGTGCCAGCCGCCGCCGCGGTATCAACAATGAGCAGTTCTTC.

The V call is TRBV7-9, the J call TRBJ1-2; D possibly corresponds to TRBD1 (5 bases). Germline V gene data show CDR1 as SEHNR and CDR2 as FQNEAQ (reference sequence). The CDR3 runs to 13 residues. Between the trimmed V and J ends, which lost 0 bases and 6 bases, there was a span of 8 bases. The CDR3 bases are TGTGCCAGCAGCTTAGCCGCGACAGATGGCTACACCTTC. Amino acids: CASSLAATDGYTF. Filled out from reference TRBV7-9 and TRBJ1-2, the complete variable domain reads DTGVSQNPRHKITKRGQNVTFRCDPISEHNRLYWYRQTLGQGPEFLTYFQNEAQLEKSRLLSDRFSAERPKGSFSTLEIQRTEQGDSAMYLCASSLAATDGYTFGSGTRLTVV.